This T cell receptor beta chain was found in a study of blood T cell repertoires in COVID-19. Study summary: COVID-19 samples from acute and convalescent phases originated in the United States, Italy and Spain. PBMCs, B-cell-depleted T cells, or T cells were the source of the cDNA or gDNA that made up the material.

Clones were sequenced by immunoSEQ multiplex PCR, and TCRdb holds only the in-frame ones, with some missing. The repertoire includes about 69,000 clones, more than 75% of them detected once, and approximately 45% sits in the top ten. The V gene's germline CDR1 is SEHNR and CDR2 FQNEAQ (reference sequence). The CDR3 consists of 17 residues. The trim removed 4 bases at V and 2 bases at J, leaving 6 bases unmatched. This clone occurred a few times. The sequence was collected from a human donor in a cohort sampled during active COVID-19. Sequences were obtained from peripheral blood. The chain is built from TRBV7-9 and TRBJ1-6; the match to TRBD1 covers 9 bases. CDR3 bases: TGTGCCAGCAGCTCCGGACAGGGGATTCCCTATAATTCACCCCTCCACTTT. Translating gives CASSSGQGIPYNSPLHF.